The clone carrying this T cell receptor (beta chain) was detected only once. Its specificity is not known. Sequencing was performed with immunoSEQ multiplex PCR; in TCRdb, only in-frame clones are kept and a portion is missing. Seen here are fewer than 600,000 clones, about nine tenths observed once, and the top ten hold around 1.8%. The data originate from a study of Ad26.COV2.S vaccination and SARS-CoV-2 variants. For the study at large: In the study, Ad26.COV2.S was injected intramuscularly once, or twice 56 days apart. Notes on the study in general: Vaccine recipients surpassed placebo recipients in spike-specific TCR breadth. Substantial breadth was reportedly displayed by spike-specific CD8+ and CD4+ T cell responses after vaccination. Researchers cautioned that TCR breadth and depth analyses may have underestimated total T cell responses.

The CDR3 length is 13 residues. Trimming took 2 bases from V and 6 from J; bases not matched to a gene: 3. CDR1 is LGHDT and CDR2 is YNNKEL in the germline V gene (reference sequence). Indicated treatment: roughly 20 received Ad26.COV2.S at low or high dose, single or two shots; about 5 received placebo; per-sample allocation not given. Specimens were obtained on day 63 following the first vaccine or placebo injection. The TCR originated in a person between 18 and 59 years old who received the Ad26.COV2.S COVID-19 vaccine or a placebo. Sequencing used peripheral blood, obtained in a trial of Ad26.COV2.S vaccine versus placebo. The V and J genes are TRBV3-1 (or the pseudogene TRBV3-2) and TRBJ2-5, with TRBD1 matching 7 bases. CDR3 DNA: TGTGCCAGCAGCCAAAGGGGGCCGAAGACCCAGTACTTC. Translation gives CASSQRGPKTQYF.